This TCR beta chain was sequenced for a study of monozygotic twins with inflammatory bowel disease. Study conclusions and caveats: Healthy co-twins, by inverse Simpson, had higher TCRbeta diversity than their siblings with IBD.

TCRdb re-called the 5' RACE reads and catalogs CDR3 proteins one per entry, DNA excluded. Its table records about 110,000 distinct CDR3 sequences. Regarding this clonotype: Its antigen is currently unknown.

Sequencing was done on a sample of blood. The sequence was obtained from a human donor with ulcerative colitis or Crohn's disease, or a healthy co-twin of an affected twin (not recorded which).

Here the CDR3 reads CSADMTSGKPTDTQYF. This rearrangement joins TRBV20-1 to TRBJ2-3. The CDR3 runs 16 residues. The germline CDR1 and CDR2 sequences are DFQATT and SNEGSKA (reference sequence).